The 5 T cell receptor beta chains reported below all come from one sample, sequenced in a study of blood T cells in healthy people across ages. The second PCR ran about 6 to 11 cycles with a sample-barcoded 5' primer and J-beta primers. From the 5' RACE reads, TCRdb called clonotypes with MiXCR, one entry per CDR3 protein. Of roughly 800,000 distinct CDR3 sequences in the sample, roughly 24% were seen once. These data were also filed under a second study, of T cells of mothers and their children.

The sample consisted of blood. These receptors all stem from a boy aged 5-17 years in good health.

The V and J genes are TRBV4-1 and TRBJ1-2; a possible D gene is TRBD1 (6 bases). CDR1 is MGHRA, CDR2 YSYEKL, per germline. The length of the CDR3 is 16 residues. V lost 1 base and J 8 bases, leaving 20 bases between the germline ends. The CDR3 bases are TGCGCCAGCAGCCAAGGGACAGAGGTTGGAATATGGGGCTACACCTTC. Translating gives CASSQGTEVGIWGYTF.

The chain combines TRBV20-1 with TRBJ2-7, with D possibly being TRBD1 or TRBD2 (5 bases each). CDR1 DFQATT and CDR2 SNEGSKA come from the germline V gene (reference sequence). The germline V and J ends were trimmed by 0 bases and 0 bases, with 12 bases remaining between them. CDR3 size: 15 residues. The CDR3 region is CSARDWAGTSYEQYF. As DNA, the CDR3 is TGCAGTGCTAGAGACTGGGCAGGGACCTCCTACGAGCAGTACTTC.

On this clonotype itself: One end of the junction fails to match germline, which may point to a read error. The chain links TRBV19 to TRBJ1-6, with D tentatively TRBD1 (5 bases). CDR1 is LNHDA, CDR2 SQIVND, per germline (reference sequence). This CDR3 has 15 amino acids. CDR3 in amino acids: CASSGPGDSNSPLHF. CDR3 nucleotide sequence: TGTGCCAGTAGTGGGCCGGGGGACTCAAATTCACCCCTCCACTTC.

The chain has TRBV7-2 and TRBJ2-7; D uncertain. The CDR3 runs to 14 residues. The V end lost 2 bases, the J end lost 3 bases, and 11 bases lay between the germline ends. Germline CDR1 reads SGHTA; CDR2 reads FQGNSA. The CDR3 DNA sequence: TGTGCCAGCAGCTTATCGGTCGATCGCTACGAGCAGTACTTC. Amino acid sequence: CASSLSVDRYEQYF.

The rearrangement links TRBV29-1 to TRBJ2-5; 14 nucleotides match TRBD2. Losses at the gene ends were 6 bases for V and 5 bases for J; bases not matched to a gene: 5. Per germline, CDR1 SQVTM and CDR2 ANQGSEA. The CDR3 consists of 14 residues. CDR3 coding DNA: TGCAGCGTACTGACTAGCGGGAGGGGCGAGACCCAGTACTTC. It translates to CSVLTSGRGETQYF.